Below are 25 T cell receptor beta chains sequenced from a single sample in a study of Ad26.COV2.S vaccination and SARS-CoV-2 variants. Profiling relied on immunoSEQ multiplex PCR, and the TCRdb table lists in-frame clones only, not all of them. Of about 350,000 clones in the sample, under 95% were seen once. The sample was peripheral blood, taken after recovery from COVID-19. These receptors all stem from a human donor who had recovered from COVID-19.

The V gene is TRBV10-2, the J gene TRBJ1-2; 7 nucleotides line up with TRBD1. In germline, CDR1 is WSHSY, CDR2 SAAADI. Germline trimming cut 4 bases from V and 7 bases from J; bases unmatched to any gene: 9. The CDR3 contains 14 residues. CDR3 amino acids: CASSGQGVGTGYTF. Written as DNA, the CDR3 is TGCGCCAGCAGTGGTCAGGGGGTAGGCACTGGCTACACCTTC.

J is TRBJ2-5 and V is TRBV7-9; 8 bases map to TRBD2. The CDR3 is 13 amino acids. V was pared by 5 bases and J by 4 bases, with 3 bases of the junction left unmatched. Per germline, CDR1 SEHNR and CDR2 FQNEAQ (reference sequence). This CDR3 reads CASSPTSVETQYF. Here the CDR3 DNA reads TGTGCCAGCAGCCCGACTAGCGTAGAGACCCAGTACTTC.

Written as DNA, the CDR3 is TGCGCCAGCAGCCCAAGCGGAGGGTTCATGAACACTGAAGCTTTCTTT. Encoded protein: CASSPSGGFMNTEAFF. The chain carries TRBV4-1 and TRBJ1-1; D not resolved. V lost 4 bases and J 0 bases, leaving 15 bases between the germline ends. The CDR3 sequence is 16 residues long. Germline assignment: CDR1 MGHRA and CDR2 YSYEKL.

The chain links TRBV19 to TRBJ2-1, with 12 bases aligning to TRBD2. Germline V CDR1 and CDR2: LNHDA, SQIVND (reference sequence). Trimming took 3 bases from V and 0 from J; bases not matched to a gene: 6. This CDR3 is 18 amino acids long. CDR3 coding DNA: TGTGCCAGTAGTATCGGACTAGCGGGGAGTAGCTCCTACAATGAGCAGTTCTTC. Encoded protein: CASSIGLAGSSSYNEQFF.

V gene TRBV7-2 combines with J gene TRBJ2-2, with a tentative D call TRBD1 (6 bases). The V and J ends lost 6 bases and 2 bases respectively, with 13 bases between them. Germline assignment: CDR1 SGHTA and CDR2 FQGNSA. The CDR3 runs to 15 residues. CDR3 in amino acids: CASSSRGINTGELFF. The CDR3, as DNA: TGTGCCAGCAGTTCGAGGGGGATTAACACCGGGGAGCTGTTTTTT.

The sample holds a few counts of this clone. In nucleotides, the CDR3 is TGTGCCAGCAACAGGGATAATTCACCCCTCCACTTT. Protein sequence: CASNRDNSPLHF. The rearrangement links TRBV2 to TRBJ1-6, with TRBD1 as a possible D gene (6 bases). Looked up from germline, CDR1 is SNHLY and CDR2 is FYNNEI. CDR3 size: 12 residues. V lost 7 bases, J lost 5 bases, and 6 bases lay in between.

The chain combines TRBV6-4 with TRBJ1-2; no reliable D call. CDR1 and CDR2 from the germline V gene are MRHNA and SNTAGT. The CDR3 sequence is 18 residues long. V lost 7 bases and J 3 bases, leaving 27 bases between the germline ends. Here the CDR3 DNA reads TGTGCCAGCACCCACAATAGGGCCTATCCTACTAGGGACTATGGCTACACCTTC. Protein: CASTHNRAYPTRDYGYTF.

The V call is TRBV14, the J call TRBJ2-7; 8 bases map to TRBD2. Germline CDR1 and CDR2: SGHDN and FVKESK. The ends lost 4 bases at V and 6 bases at J; junction bases unmatched: 5. This CDR3 contains 13 residues. CDR3 coding DNA: TGTGCCAGCAGCCCGGGACTAGTCACCGAGCAGTACTTC. It encodes CASSPGLVTEQYF.

This chain connects TRBV2 to TRBJ2-7; D is unresolved. Germline V gene sequence: CDR1 SNHLY, CDR2 FYNNEI. Trimming shortened V by 1 base and J by 6 bases, and 13 bases separated the two germline ends. This CDR3 contains 14 residues. CDR3 in amino acids: CASSEGPGSIEQYF. Here the CDR3 DNA reads TGTGCCAGCAGTGAAGGGCCGGGCTCAATCGAGCAGTACTTC.

The rearrangement joins TRBV13 to TRBJ1-2; D is possibly TRBD1 (6 bases). V was shortened by 8 bases and J by 3 bases, with 16 bases between the two germline ends. The CDR3 consists of 14 residues. The germline V gene has CDR1 PRHDT and CDR2 FYEKMQ (reference sequence). In DNA form, the CDR3 reads TGTGCCAGCTACCGTAGGGGGGAGGACTATGGCTACACCTTC. It codes for CASYRRGEDYGYTF.

The V gene is TRBV29-1, the J gene TRBJ1-2, with D unresolved. The CDR3 consists of 10 residues. Germline V gives CDR1 SQVTM, CDR2 ANQGSEA. With 4 bases removed from V and 6 bases from J, the gap between germline ends came to 6 bases. CDR3 residues: CSVVSNGYTF. Here the CDR3 DNA reads TGCAGCGTTGTGTCTAATGGCTACACCTTC.

The chain recombines TRBV10-3 with TRBJ1-1; maybe TRBD1 (6 bases). This CDR3 is 15 amino acids long. Germline assignment: CDR1 ENHRY and CDR2 SYGVKD. The V end was cut by 6 bases, the J end by 1 base, with 15 bases between. CDR3 DNA sequence: TGTGCCATCAGGGAATCGACAGGAACGAACACTGAAGCTTTCTTT. It specifies CAIRESTGTNTEAFF.

The chain is built from TRBV14 and TRBJ2-1, with TRBD2 as a possible D gene (7 bases). Trimming removed 8 bases at V and 7 bases at J, with 21 bases between. Germline loops: CDR1 SGHDN, CDR2 FVKESK. CDR3 size: 15 residues. The CDR3: CASGLRGGAGNEQFF. DNA of the CDR3: TGTGCCAGCGGTCTTCGCGGGGGCGCTGGTAATGAGCAGTTCTTC.

V usage is TRBV18 and J usage is TRBJ1-1, with a possible D match to TRBD1 (5 bases). Trimming pared 4 bases from V and 5 bases from J, leaving 11 bases between. Germline values: CDR1 KGHSH, CDR2 LQKENI. The CDR3 consists of 13 residues. In DNA, the CDR3 is TGTGCCAGCTCACTGACAGAAGAGACTGAAGCTTTCTTT. It is translated as CASSLTEETEAFF.

The chain carries TRBV7-3 and TRBJ2-3; D is uncertain. The CDR3 covers 17 residues. Germline V lookup: CDR1 SGHTA, CDR2 FQGTGA. Deletions cut 3 bases from V and 5 bases from J, with 21 bases between. DNA of the CDR3: TGTGCCAGCAGCTTGCTCAGTAGTAGACTCAACCTAGATACGCAGTATTTT. The encoded protein is CASSLLSSRLNLDTQYF.

For the CDR3, the DNA is TGTGCCAGCAGCGTCGGACAGGGGGCTAGGGTCACTGAAGCTTTCTTT. Its translation is CASSVGQGARVTEAFF. This sequence joins TRBV9 and TRBJ1-1; 11 bases fit TRBD1. Germline CDR1 and CDR2: SGDLS and YYNGEE. Unmatched junction bases numbered 7, after V lost 2 bases and J lost 4 bases. The CDR3 consists of 16 residues.

This sequence joins TRBV2 and TRBJ1-5; D is unclear. Germline V CDR1 and CDR2: SNHLY, FYNNEI. The CDR3 has 12 residues. V dropped 6 bases and J dropped 3 bases, with 6 bases sitting between them. The CDR3 nucleotides are TGTGCCAGCAGCGCTAACAATCAGCCCCAGCATTTT. This codes for CASSANNQPQHF.

This chain joins TRBV4-1 and TRBJ1-4, with 8 nucleotides matching TRBD1. Germline CDR1 is MGHRA and CDR2 is YSYEKL. The CDR3 length is 16 residues. Losses at the gene ends were 5 bases for V and 5 bases for J; bases not matched to a gene: 10. The CDR3 protein is CASSKSGTGGNEKLFF. For the CDR3, the DNA is TGCGCCAGCAGCAAGTCCGGGACAGGAGGAAATGAAAAACTGTTTTTT.

The chain combines TRBV24-1 with TRBJ2-1; D call uncertain. V shed 5 bases and J shed 9 bases, with 13 bases lying between them. Germline CDR1 is KGHDR and CDR2 is SFDVKD. There are 13 residues in the CDR3. The CDR3 sequence: CATSGRWATEQFF. The CDR3 nucleotides are TGTGCCACCAGTGGGCGGTGGGCGACTGAGCAGTTCTTC.

This chain connects TRBV6-5 to TRBJ1-2; a weak D match, TRBD1 (5 bases). The V gene lost 6 bases and the J gene lost 2 bases, with 13 bases spanning the gap. CDR3 length: 14 amino acids. Germline CDR1 and CDR2: MNHEY and SVGAGI. CDR3 DNA: TGTGCCAGCAGGACCGGGACGGTGAACTATGGCTACACCTTC. It translates to CASRTGTVNYGYTF.

The V and J genes are TRBV5-1 and TRBJ1-2; 9 bases are shared with TRBD1. The CDR3 has 17 amino acids. With 5 bases clipped from V and 1 base from J, the junction kept 12 bases outside the gene matches. Germline V gene sequence: CDR1 SGHRS, CDR2 YFSETQ. CDR3 in amino acids: CASRPRTGELFNYGYTF. The CDR3 DNA is TGCGCCAGCAGGCCTAGGACAGGGGAGTTATTTAACTATGGCTACACCTTC.

This chain joins TRBV11-2 and TRBJ2-2; D perhaps matches TRBD2 (5 bases). The V and J ends lost 7 bases and 3 bases respectively, with 15 bases between them. The CDR3 has 15 residues. The germline CDR1 and CDR2 sequences are SGHAT and FQNNGV. DNA for the CDR3: TGTGCCAGCACCGTAGGTCTAGCCCACACCGGGGAGCTGTTTTTT. Protein: CASTVGLAHTGELFF. The entire variable domain, with the rest obtained from reference TRBV11-2 and TRBJ2-2, is as follows: EAGVAQSPRYKIIEKRQSVAFWCNPISGHATLYWYQQILGQGPKLLIQFQNNGVVDDSQLPKDRFSAERLKGVDSTLKIQPAKLEDSAVYLCASTVGLAHTGELFFGEGSRLTVL.

V gene TRBV5-1 combines with J gene TRBJ1-4, with a possible D match to TRBD1 (6 bases). CDR3 size: 15 residues. V gave up 7 bases and J gave up 4 bases, with 17 bases separating them. Per germline, CDR1 SGHRS and CDR2 YFSETQ. Written as DNA, the CDR3 is TGCGCCAGCCAAAAAGGGGGGGCCGTTAATGAAAAACTGTTTTTT. Protein sequence: CASQKGGAVNEKLFF.

The chain recombines TRBV28 with TRBJ1-5, with 7 bases identical to TRBD1. CDR1 MDHEN and CDR2 SYDVKM come from the germline V gene. CDR3 size: 14 residues. The V segment lost 5 bases and the J segment 5 bases; nucleotides outside the gene matches: 6. This chain's CDR3 is CASSLRDSYQPQHF. The CDR3 DNA reads TGTGCCAGCAGTCTTCGGGACAGTTATCAGCCCCAGCATTTT.

A word on this clone: Other DNA variants within this sample encode the same CDR3. The chain combines TRBV9 with TRBJ2-6; no clear D. CDR3 size: 15 residues. V was clipped by 0 bases and J by 0 bases, with 4 bases between them. Germline CDR1 reads SGDLS; CDR2 reads YYNGEE. The CDR3 here is CASSVDLSGANVLTF. Written as DNA, the CDR3 is TGTGCCAGCAGCGTAGATCTCTCTGGGGCCAACGTCCTGACTTTC. Looking up the rest from reference TRBV9 and TRBJ2-6 gives the full variable domain: DSGVTQTPKHLITATGQRVTLRCSPRSGDLSVYWYQQSLDQGLQFLIQYYNGEERAKGNILERFSAQQFPDLHSELNLSSLELGDSALYFCASSVDLSGANVLTFGAGSRLTVL.